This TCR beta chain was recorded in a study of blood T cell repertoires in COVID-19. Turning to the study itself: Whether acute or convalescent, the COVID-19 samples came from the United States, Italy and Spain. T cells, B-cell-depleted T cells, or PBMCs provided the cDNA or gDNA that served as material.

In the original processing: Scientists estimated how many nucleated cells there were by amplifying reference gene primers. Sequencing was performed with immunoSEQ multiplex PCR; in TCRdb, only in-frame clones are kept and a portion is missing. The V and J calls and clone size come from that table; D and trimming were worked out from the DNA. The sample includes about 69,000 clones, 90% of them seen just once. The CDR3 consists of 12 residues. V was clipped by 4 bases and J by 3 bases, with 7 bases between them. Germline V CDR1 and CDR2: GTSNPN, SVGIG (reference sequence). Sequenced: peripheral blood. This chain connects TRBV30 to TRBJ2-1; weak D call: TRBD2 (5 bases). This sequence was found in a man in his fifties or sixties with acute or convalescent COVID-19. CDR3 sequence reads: CAWNRDYNEQFF. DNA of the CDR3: TGTGCCTGGAACCGGGACTACAATGAGCAGTTCTTC.